This T cell receptor (beta chain) was profiled in a study of CD4+ T cells in melanoma. The CDR3 totals 13 residues. Germline CDR1 and CDR2: LGHNT and FRNRAP. V was cut by 3 bases and J by 6 bases, with 9 bases left in between. The study, taken as a whole, reports: CD8+ T cell, macrophage and B cell function reportedly correlated with neoantigen-specific CD4+ T cells.

The repertoire was sequenced with immunoSEQ multiplex PCR; TCRdb's copy has only in-frame clones and lacks some. Among about 13,000 clones, approximately 72% were seen once, and the ten largest hold 18%. To note about this clone: Its antigen remains unidentified.

This clonotype was sampled from a human donor with melanoma. The V and J genes are TRBV12-5 and TRBJ2-1; D tentatively fits TRBD1 or TRBD2 (5 bases each). The sequenced material came from cells from a culture (not recorded whether cultured in vitro). The CDR3 here is CASGFRGRNEQFF. CDR3 DNA: TGTGCTAGTGGTTTTCGGGGCCGCAATGAGCAGTTCTTC. The full variable domain, completed using reference TRBV12-5 and TRBJ2-1, is DARVTQTPRHKVTEMGQEVTMRCQPILGHNTVFWYRQTMMQGLELLAYFRNRAPLDDSGMPKDRFSAEMPDATLATLKIQPSEPRDSAVYFCASGFRGRNEQFFGPGTRLTVL.